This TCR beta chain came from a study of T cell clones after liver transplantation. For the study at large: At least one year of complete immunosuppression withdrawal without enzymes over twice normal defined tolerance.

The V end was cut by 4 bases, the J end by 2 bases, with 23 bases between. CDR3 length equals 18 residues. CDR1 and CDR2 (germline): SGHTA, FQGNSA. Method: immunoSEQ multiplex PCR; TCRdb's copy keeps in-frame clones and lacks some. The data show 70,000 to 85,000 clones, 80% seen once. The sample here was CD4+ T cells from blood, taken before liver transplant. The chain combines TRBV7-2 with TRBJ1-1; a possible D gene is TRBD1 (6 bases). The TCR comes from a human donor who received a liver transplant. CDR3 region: CASSSRRGGYLRNTEAFF. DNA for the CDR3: TGTGCCAGCAGCTCTCGTAGGGGGGGATACCTTAGAAACACTGAAGCTTTCTTT.